This T cell receptor (beta chain) comes out of a study of blood T cell repertoires in COVID-19 (dated by TCRdb to about 2020). The study in broad terms: Samples from collaborators originated in the United States, Italy and Spain and spanned both the acute and convalescent phases of COVID-19. The material from the prospective study consisted of cDNA or gDNA derived from T cells, B-cell-depleted T cells, or PBMCs. Subjects who had been exposed to COVID-19, were actively infected with it, or had recovered from it provided the deeply sampled blood TCRbeta repertoires that made up the dataset. The repertoires were released in a freely available public database intended as a resource for research on the immune response to SARS-CoV-2. Samples were obtained from the ongoing ImmuneRACE study (first 160 participants) and from some 1,200 subjects provided by 6 global collaborators. Nearly every sample came with metadata listing a de-identified subject ID, COVID-19 status, age in years and sex. HLA class I and class II types, where available, came from metadata supplied by the sample provider rather than from assay-based typing. What the authors observed across the whole study: The quantity of clinical and demographic metadata differed by source and by participant and was supplied without curation.

On this clone itself: No cognate antigen has been identified for it. Per-base quality was not reported, and no clone a single base away is much larger than it.

Collaborating institutions collected whole blood in K2EDTA tubes following their own protocols. For TCRbeta analysis, collaborators shipped samples in one of three forms: frozen whole blood, isolated PBMCs, or DNA extracted from either of those sample types. As encoded in the germline V gene, CDR1 is SGDLS while CDR2 is YYNGEE. Including the terminal cysteine and phenylalanine, the CDR3 comprises 16 residues. Here the CDR3 DNA is all that survives: 48 bases in frame from base 1. V and J are trimmed by 0 bases and 2 bases, and the gene matches miss 7 bases of the junction. TCRbeta CDR3 regions were amplified from genomic DNA by means of the immunoSEQ Assay, a bias-controlled multiplex PCR. As for the original processing: Within the assay, amplification of reference gene primers was used to estimate how many nucleated cells each sample contained. To quantify the absolute abundance of each unique TCRbeta CDR3 rearrangement, sequence reads were collapsed and filtered. For each sample, productive Simpson clonality was calculated as the square root of Simpson's diversity index over productive rearrangements. As stored in TCRdb, this immuneACCESS dataset retains in-frame rearrangements with V and J assigned. A fraction of the clones does not appear; measured against another copy, unresolved V genes explain less than half of the discrepancy, and the remainder lacks a known reason. That table gives V, J and clone size, and the DNA gave D and trimming. The sample data list about 50,000 clones, and roughly 85% of these were observed just once. Under 6.5% of the sample goes to the ten largest clones.

The rearrangement joined TRBV9 to TRBJ2-5, with 7 bases aligning to TRBD2. Source material: peripheral blood. The source is a man aged 60-69 years with acute or convalescent COVID-19. The DNA reads TGTGCCAGCAGCGTAGGTCTTAGCGGGTATCAAGAGACCCAGTACTTC. Its translation is CASSVGLSGYQETQYF.